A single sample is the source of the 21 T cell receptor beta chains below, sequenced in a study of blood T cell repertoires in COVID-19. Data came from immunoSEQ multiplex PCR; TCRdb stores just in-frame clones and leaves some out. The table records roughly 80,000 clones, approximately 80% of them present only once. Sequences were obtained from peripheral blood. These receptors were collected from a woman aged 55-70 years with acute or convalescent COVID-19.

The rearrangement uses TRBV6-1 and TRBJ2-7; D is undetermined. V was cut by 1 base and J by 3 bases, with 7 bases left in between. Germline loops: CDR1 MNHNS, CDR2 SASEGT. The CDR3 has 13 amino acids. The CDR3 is CASSEGWLYEQYV. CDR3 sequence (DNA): TGTGCCAGCAGTGAAGGGTGGCTCTACGAGCAGTACGTC.

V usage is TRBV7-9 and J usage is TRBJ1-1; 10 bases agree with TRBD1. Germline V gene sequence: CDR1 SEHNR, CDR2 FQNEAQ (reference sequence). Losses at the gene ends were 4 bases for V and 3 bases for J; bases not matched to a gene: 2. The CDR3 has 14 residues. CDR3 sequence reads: CASSSGQGDTEAFF. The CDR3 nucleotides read TGTGCCAGCAGCTCAGGACAGGGGGACACTGAAGCTTTCTTT.

Written as DNA, the CDR3 is TGTGCCACCAGTACGGGGTCGCAACCCCAGCATTTT. Translation: CATSTGSQPQHF. This chain joins TRBV24-1 and TRBJ1-5, with D uncertain. Germline V CDR1 and CDR2: KGHDR, SFDVKD. The CDR3 totals 12 residues. V was shortened by 6 bases and J by 10 bases, with 12 bases between the two germline ends.

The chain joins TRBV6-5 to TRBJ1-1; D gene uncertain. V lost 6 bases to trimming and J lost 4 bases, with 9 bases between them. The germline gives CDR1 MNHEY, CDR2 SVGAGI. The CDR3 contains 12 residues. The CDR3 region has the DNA TGTGCCAGCAGCTCCACTACCACTGAAGCTTTCTTT. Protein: CASSSTTTEAFF.

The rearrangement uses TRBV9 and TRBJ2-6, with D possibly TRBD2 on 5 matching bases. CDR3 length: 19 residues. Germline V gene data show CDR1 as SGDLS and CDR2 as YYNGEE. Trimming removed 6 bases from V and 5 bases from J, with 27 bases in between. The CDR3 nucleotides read TGTGCCAGCACCGGCGGGTTGGCCGGCGGGCGCGCGCGGGCCAACGTCCTGACTTTC. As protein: CASTGGLAGGRARANVLTF.

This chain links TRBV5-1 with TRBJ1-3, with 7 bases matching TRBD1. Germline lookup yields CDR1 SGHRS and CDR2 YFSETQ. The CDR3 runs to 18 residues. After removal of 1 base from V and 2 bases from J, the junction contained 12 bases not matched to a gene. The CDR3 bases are TGCGCCAGCAGCTTGTGGCAACTACAGGGGAGAACTGGAAACACCATATATTTT. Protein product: CASSLWQLQGRTGNTIYF.

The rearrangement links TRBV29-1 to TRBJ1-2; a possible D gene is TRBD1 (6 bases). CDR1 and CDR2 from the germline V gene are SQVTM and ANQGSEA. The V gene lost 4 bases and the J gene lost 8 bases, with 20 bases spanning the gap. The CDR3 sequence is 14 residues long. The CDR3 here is CSVGYRDIAAGYTF. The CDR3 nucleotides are TGCAGCGTTGGATACAGGGACATCGCGGCGGGCTACACCTTC.

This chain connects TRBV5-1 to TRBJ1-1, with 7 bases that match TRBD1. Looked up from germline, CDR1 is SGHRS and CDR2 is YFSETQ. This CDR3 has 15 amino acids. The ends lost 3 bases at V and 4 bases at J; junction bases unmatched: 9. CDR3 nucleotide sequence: TGCGCCAGCAGCTCCGGACAGGCTGGGGGCACTGAAGCTTTCTTT. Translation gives CASSSGQAGGTEAFF.

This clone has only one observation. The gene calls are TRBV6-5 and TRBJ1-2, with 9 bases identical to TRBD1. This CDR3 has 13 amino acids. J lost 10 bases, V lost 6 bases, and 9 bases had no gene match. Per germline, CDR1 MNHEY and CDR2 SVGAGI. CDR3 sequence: CASSPRDRVSYTF. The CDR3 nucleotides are TGTGCCAGCAGCCCCCGGGACAGGGTATCCTACACCTTC.

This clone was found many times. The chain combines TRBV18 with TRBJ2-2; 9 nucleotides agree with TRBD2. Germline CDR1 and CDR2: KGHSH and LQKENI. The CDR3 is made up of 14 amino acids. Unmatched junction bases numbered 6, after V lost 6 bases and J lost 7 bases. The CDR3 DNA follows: TGTGCCAGCTCGCGGACTAGCGCGATCGGGGAGCTGTTTTTT. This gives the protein CASSRTSAIGELFF.

The CDR3 DNA reads TGTGCCAGCTCACCACGATTTGCGGGGGGCCTTCAACCCCGCCCAGATACGCAGTATTTT. It encodes CASSPRFAGGLQPRPDTQYF. The chain is built from TRBV18 and TRBJ2-3; 8 positions match TRBD2. This CDR3 comprises 20 residues. The trim removed 1 base at V and 4 bases at J, leaving 19 bases unmatched. Germline lookup yields CDR1 KGHSH and CDR2 LQKENI.

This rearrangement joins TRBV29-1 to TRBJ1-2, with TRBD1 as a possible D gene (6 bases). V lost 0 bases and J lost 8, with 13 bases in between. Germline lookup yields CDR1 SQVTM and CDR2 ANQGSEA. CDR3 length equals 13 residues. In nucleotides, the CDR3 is TGCAGCGTTGAAGAGATCAGGGGAGAAGGCTACACCTTC. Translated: CSVEEIRGEGYTF.

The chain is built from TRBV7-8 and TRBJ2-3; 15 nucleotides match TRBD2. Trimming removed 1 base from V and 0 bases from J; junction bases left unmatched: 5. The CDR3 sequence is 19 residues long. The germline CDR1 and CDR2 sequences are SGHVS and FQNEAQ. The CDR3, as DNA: TGTGCCAGCAGCTTAGGAAGGACTAGCGGGGGGGGAAGCACAGATACGCAGTATTTT. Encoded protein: CASSLGRTSGGGSTDTQYF.

CDR3 sequence reads: CASSLGWGEYGYTF. The CDR3 nucleotides are TGTGCCAGCAGCTTAGGGTGGGGGGAATATGGCTACACCTTC. The rearrangement links TRBV7-9 to TRBJ1-2; maybe TRBD1 (5 bases). The V gene's germline CDR1 is SEHNR and CDR2 FQNEAQ (reference sequence). Trimming left V 1 base short and J 5 bases short, with 11 bases between. CDR3 length equals 14 residues.

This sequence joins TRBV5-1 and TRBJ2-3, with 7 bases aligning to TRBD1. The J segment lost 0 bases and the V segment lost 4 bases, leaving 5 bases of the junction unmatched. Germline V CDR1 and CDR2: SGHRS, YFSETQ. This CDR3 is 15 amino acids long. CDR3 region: CASSLGTVSTDTQYF. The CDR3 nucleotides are TGCGCCAGCAGCCTGGGGACAGTCAGCACAGATACGCAGTATTTT. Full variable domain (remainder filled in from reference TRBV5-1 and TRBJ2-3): KAGVTQTPRYLIKTRGQQVTLSCSPISGHRSVSWYQQTPGQGLQFLFEYFSETQRNKGNFPGRFSGRQFSNSRSEMNVSTLELGDSALYLCASSLGTVSTDTQYFGPGTRLTVL.

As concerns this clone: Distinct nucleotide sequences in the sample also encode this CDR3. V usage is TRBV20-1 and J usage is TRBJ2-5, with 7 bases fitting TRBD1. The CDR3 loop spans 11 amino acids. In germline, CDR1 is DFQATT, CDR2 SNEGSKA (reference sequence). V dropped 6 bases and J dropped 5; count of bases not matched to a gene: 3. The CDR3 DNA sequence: TGCAGTGCGACCAGGGGGGAGACCCAGTACTTC. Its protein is CSATRGETQYF.

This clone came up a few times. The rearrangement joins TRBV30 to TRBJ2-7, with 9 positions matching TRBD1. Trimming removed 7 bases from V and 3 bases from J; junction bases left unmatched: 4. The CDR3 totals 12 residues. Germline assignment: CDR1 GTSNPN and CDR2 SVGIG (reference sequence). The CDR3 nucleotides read TGTGCCTCTAAGACAGGGGGCTACGAGCAGTACTTC. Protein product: CASKTGGYEQYF.

CDR3 loop: CAISELLQGSSSPLHF. In nucleotides, the CDR3 is TGTGCCATCAGCGAACTACTACAGGGTAGCAGTTCACCCCTCCACTTT. The J gene is TRBJ1-6, the V gene TRBV10-3; D is perhaps TRBD1 (6 bases). V lost 6 bases and J lost 9, with 21 bases in between. The CDR3 runs 16 residues. The V gene's germline CDR1 is ENHRY and CDR2 SYGVKD.

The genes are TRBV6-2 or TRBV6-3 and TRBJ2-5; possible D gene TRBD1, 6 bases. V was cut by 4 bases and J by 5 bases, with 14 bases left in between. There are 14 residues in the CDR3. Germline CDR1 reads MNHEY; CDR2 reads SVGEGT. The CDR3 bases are TGTGCCAGCAGTTCCCTTGGGGGCCAGGAGACCCAGTACTTC. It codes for CASSSLGGQETQYF.

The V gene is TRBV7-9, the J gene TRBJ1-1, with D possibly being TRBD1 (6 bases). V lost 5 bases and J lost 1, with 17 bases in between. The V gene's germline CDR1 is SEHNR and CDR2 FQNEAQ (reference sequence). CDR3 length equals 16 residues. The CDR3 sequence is CASSVTTGNRNTEAFF. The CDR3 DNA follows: TGTGCCAGCAGCGTGACGACAGGTAATCGGAACACTGAAGCTTTCTTT.

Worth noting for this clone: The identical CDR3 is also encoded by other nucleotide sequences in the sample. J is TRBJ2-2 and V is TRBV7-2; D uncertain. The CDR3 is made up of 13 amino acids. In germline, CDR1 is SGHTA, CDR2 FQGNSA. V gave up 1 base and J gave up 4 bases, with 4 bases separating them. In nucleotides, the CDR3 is TGTGCCAGCAGCTTAGGGGCCACCGGGGAGCTGTTTTTT. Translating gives CASSLGATGELFF.